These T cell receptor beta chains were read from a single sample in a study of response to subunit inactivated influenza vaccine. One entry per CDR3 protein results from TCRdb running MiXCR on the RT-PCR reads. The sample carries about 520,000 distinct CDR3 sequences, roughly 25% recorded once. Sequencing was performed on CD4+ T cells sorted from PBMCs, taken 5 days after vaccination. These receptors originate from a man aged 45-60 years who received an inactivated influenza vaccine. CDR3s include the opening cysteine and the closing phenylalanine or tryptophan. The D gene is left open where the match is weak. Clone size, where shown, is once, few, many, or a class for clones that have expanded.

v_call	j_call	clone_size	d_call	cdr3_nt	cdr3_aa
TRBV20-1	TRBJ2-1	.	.	TGCAGTGCTAGTTGGATGGGTGAGCAGTTCTTC	CSASWMGEQFF
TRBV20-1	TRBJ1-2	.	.	TGCAGTGCTAGAGATGGTGGGAGCAGCAACTATGGCTACACCTTC	CSARDGGSSNYGYTF
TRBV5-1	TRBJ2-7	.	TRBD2	TGCGCCAGCAGCTGGGACACCGTCGGGGGGGCCGAGCAGTACTTC	CASSWDTVGGAEQYF
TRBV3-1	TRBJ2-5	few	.	TGTGCCAGCAGCACGCTGGACAAGGAGGGGGAGACCCAGTACTTC	CASSTLDKEGETQYF
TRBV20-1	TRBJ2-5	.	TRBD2	TGCAGTGCTGAAGCGCTAAAGCGGGGTGGGCGAGCCCAGTACTTC	CSAEALKRGGRAQYF
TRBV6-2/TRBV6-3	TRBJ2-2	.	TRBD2	TGTGCCAGCAGCATGGTAGCGGGGCCCTACACCGGGGAGCTGTTTTTT	CASSMVAGPYTGELFF
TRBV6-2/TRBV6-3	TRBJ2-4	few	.	TGTGCCAGCAGTACAAGGGCTAATGGCAAAAACATTCAGTACTTC	CASSTRANGKNIQYF
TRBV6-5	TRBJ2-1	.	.	TGTGCCAGCAGTTACTCGACTCTAGCGTTCTACAATGAGCAGTTCTTC	CASSYSTLAFYNEQFF
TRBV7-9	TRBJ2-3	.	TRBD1	TGTGCCAGCAGCTTAGACGGCAGGGGGCCGACAGATACGCAGTATTTT	CASSLDGRGPTDTQYF
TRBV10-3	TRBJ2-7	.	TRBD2	TGTGCCATCAGTGGACAGCGGGAGGGATCCGAGCAGTACTTC	CAISGQREGSEQYF
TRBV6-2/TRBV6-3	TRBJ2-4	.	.	TGTGCCAGCAGTTACGGCTCGTTCCAACTTAAAAACATTCAGTACTTC	CASSYGSFQLKNIQYF
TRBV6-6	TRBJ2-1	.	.	TGTGCCAGCAGACTAGTTACAAATGAGCAGTTCTTC	CASRLVTNEQFF
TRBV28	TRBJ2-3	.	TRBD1	TGTGCCAGCAGTCAATTAAAGGGGGCCGGTACAGATACGCAGTATTTT	CASSQLKGAGTDTQYF
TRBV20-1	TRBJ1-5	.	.	TGCAGTGCCCAGGGAACAGGGTGGGGTCAGCCCCAGCATTTT	CSAQGTGWGQPQHF
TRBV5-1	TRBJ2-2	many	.	TGCGCCAGCAGGGACAGGAACACCGGGGAGCTGTTTTTT	CASRDRNTGELFF
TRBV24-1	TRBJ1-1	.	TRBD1	TGTGCCACCAGGGACAGGGTCGGGTTACGTGCTTTCTTT	CATRDRVGLRAFF
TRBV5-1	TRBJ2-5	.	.	TGCGCCAGCAGCTCCGGGACTGGCCTTCAAGAGACCCAGTACTTC	CASSSGTGLQETQYF
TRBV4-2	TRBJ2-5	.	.	TGTGCCAGCAGCCAAGAGGCAGGTAACTTGGCCCAGTACTTC	CASSQEAGNLAQYF
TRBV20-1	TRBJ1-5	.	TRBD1	TGCAGTGCTCAGGGCAGGACAGGGGCTCAGCCCCAGCATTTT	CSAQGRTGAQPQHF
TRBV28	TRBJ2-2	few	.	TGTGCCAGCAGCGGGATGAACACCGGGGAGCTGTTTTTT	CASSGMNTGELFF
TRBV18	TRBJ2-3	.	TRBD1	TGTGCCAGCTCACGACAGGGATTCGGCACAGATACGCAGTATTTT	CASSRQGFGTDTQYF
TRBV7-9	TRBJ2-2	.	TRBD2	TGTGCCAGCAGCTCCCAGCGGGGGAGATACACCGGGGAGCTGTTTTTT	CASSSQRGRYTGELFF
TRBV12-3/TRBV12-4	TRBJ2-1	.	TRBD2	TGTGCCAGCAGAGGGACTAGCCCATTCAATGAGCAGTTCTTC	CASRGTSPFNEQFF
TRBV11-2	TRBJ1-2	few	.	TGTGCCAGCAGCTTAGATCCCAACCGGGTTGGCTACACCTTC	CASSLDPNRVGYTF
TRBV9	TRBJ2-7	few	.	TGTGCCAGCAGCGTAGGTTCCCCTGCCGCGTCCTACGAGCAGTACTTC	CASSVGSPAASYEQYF
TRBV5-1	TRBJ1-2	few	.	TGCGCCAGCAGACGTGACAGGAACTATGGCTACACCTTC	CASRRDRNYGYTF
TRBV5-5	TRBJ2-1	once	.	TGTGCCAGCAGCTTGATGCAGGGTTCCTACAATGAGCAGTTCTTC	CASSLMQGSYNEQFF
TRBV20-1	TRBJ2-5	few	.	TGCAGTGCTAGAGATCACCTAGCAGCGTACCAAGAGACCCAGTACTTC	CSARDHLAAYQETQYF
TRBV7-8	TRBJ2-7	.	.	TGTGCCAGCAGCTTAGCCAGGGCTTACGAGCAGTACTTC	CASSLARAYEQYF
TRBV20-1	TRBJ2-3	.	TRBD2	TGCAGTGCCCCTTTTCTAGCGGGGTACACAGATACGCAGTATTTT	CSAPFLAGYTDTQYF
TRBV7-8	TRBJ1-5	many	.	TGTGCCAGTAGGGGGGCGGGTCAGCCCCAGCATTTT	CASRGAGQPQHF
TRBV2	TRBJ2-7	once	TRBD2	TGTGCCAGCAGTCTAGCGGAGCGGGCCACTGGGGAGCAGTACTTC	CASSLAERATGEQYF
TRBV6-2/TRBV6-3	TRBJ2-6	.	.	TGTGCCAGCAGTTACGGCACGTCTGGGGCCAACGTCCTGACTTTC	CASSYGTSGANVLTF
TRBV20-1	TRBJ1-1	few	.	TGCAGTGCTAGAGTCGGGGGCAGGGAAGCTTTCTTT	CSARVGGREAFF
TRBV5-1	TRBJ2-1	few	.	TGCGCCAGCAGCGGGGGAGGATCCTACAATGAGCAGTTCTTC	CASSGGGSYNEQFF
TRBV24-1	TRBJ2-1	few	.	TGTGCCACCAGTGATCCGTCTGTAAAGGACGGGAGCTCCTACAATGAGCAGTTCTTC	CATSDPSVKDGSSYNEQFF
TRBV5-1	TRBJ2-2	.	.	TGCGCCAGCAGCTTATTTGGTGTCACCGGGGAGCTGTTTTTT	CASSLFGVTGELFF
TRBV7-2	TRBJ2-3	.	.	TGTGCCAGCAGTTACGACGTTCGGGATACGCAGTATTTT	CASSYDVRDTQYF
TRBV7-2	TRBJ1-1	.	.	TGTGCCAGCAGTACGCGCTACGTCAGGGGTTCTGAAGCTTTCTTT	CASSTRYVRGSEAFF
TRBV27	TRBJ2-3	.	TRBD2	TGTGCCAGCAGTCCGACTAGCGGGGGGCTGGGAGATACGCAGTATTTT	CASSPTSGGLGDTQYF
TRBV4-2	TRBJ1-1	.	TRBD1	TGTGCCAGCAGCCCTTCTTCATCGACAGGGAGACGTCAAGCTTTCTTT	CASSPSSSTGRRQAFF
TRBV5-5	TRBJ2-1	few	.	TGTGCCAGCAGCTTGACCGGGGCCAAAAGCTCCTACAATGAGCAGTTCTTC	CASSLTGAKSSYNEQFF
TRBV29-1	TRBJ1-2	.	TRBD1	TGCAGCGTGACAGGGTTGGATGGCTACACCTTC	CSVTGLDGYTF